These T cell receptor beta chains were read from a single sample in a study of CD8 T cells in Susac syndrome. From the immunoSEQ multiplex PCR reads, TCRdb called clonotypes with MiXCR, one entry per CDR3 protein. This table has some 110,000 distinct CDR3 sequences, approximately 94% appearing once. Sequencing was done on a sample of CD8+ T cells from PBMCs. The origin of the receptors is a human donor with Susac syndrome. Both conserved end residues are part of each CDR3. Each record gives: CDR3 DNA, CDR3 protein, V gene, clone size, CDR3 length, D gene, J gene. The D gene is left open where the match is weak. Clone sizes are given selectively: once, few, many, or a class where the clone is expanded.

TGTGCCAGCAGTACTGGGGGGGCAGGTGAAAAACTGTTTTTT | CASSTGGAGEKLFF | TRBV9 | - | 14 | - | TRBJ1-4
TGTGCCAGCAGTTCGGGACAGGGATCTGAAGCTTTCTTT | CASSSGQGSEAFF | TRBV12-3/TRBV12-4 | - | 13 | TRBD1 | TRBJ1-1
TGTGCCAGCAGCCCTAGGGGCCGGGAGCAGTACTTC | CASSPRGREQYF | TRBV5-4 | - | 12 | - | TRBJ2-7
TGTGCCAGCAGCCTGGGGACAGGCGTCCCCTACGAGCAGTACTTC | CASSLGTGVPYEQYF | TRBV7-9 | - | 15 | TRBD1 | TRBJ2-7
TGTGCCAGCAGCTTAAATGAGAACTCCTACGAGCAGTACTTC | CASSLNENSYEQYF | TRBV7-3 | - | 14 | - | TRBJ2-7
TGCAGCGTTGAAGATATTGGACAGAACACCGGGGAGCTGTTTTTT | CSVEDIGQNTGELFF | TRBV29-1 | - | 15 | - | TRBJ2-2
TGCAGTGCTAGCAGCTCCTACGAGCAGTACTTC | CSASSSYEQYF | TRBV20-1 | - | 11 | - | TRBJ2-7
TGTGCCAGCAGTAACGACGGGGGGGAGCTGTTTTTT | CASSNDGGELFF | TRBV6-6 | - | 12 | - | TRBJ2-2
TGTGCCAGCAGTTTGGCTCGGGGAAACATTCAGTACTTC | CASSLARGNIQYF | TRBV27 | - | 13 | - | TRBJ2-4
TGCGCCAGCGGGACAGGGTACGACACTGAAGCTTTCTTT | CASGTGYDTEAFF | TRBV5-1 | - | 13 | TRBD1 | TRBJ1-1
TGTGCCAGCAGTGCTGGGACTAGCTATCTTGAGCAGTTCTTC | CASSAGTSYLEQFF | TRBV2 | - | 14 | TRBD2 | TRBJ2-1
TGTGCCAGCAGTCAAGACCGGGGCATGAACACTGAAGCTTTCTTT | CASSQDRGMNTEAFF | TRBV7-6 | once | 15 | - | TRBJ1-1
TGCGCCAGCAGCTTAGGGCTGGACTCGGACCAAGAGACCCAGTACTTC | CASSLGLDSDQETQYF | TRBV5-1 | - | 16 | - | TRBJ2-5
TGCAGTGCTAGGGAGTCGGGTGAGCAGCCAGATACGCAGTATTTT | CSARESGEQPDTQYF | TRBV20-1 | - | 15 | - | TRBJ2-3
TGCAGTGCTAGAGATCCTAGCGGGGTATACAATGAGCAGTTCTTC | CSARDPSGVYNEQFF | TRBV20-1 | - | 15 | TRBD2 | TRBJ2-1
TGTGCCAGCAGCGTCGGGGGCCGGTACAATGAGCAGTTCTTC | CASSVGGRYNEQFF | TRBV9 | - | 14 | - | TRBJ2-1
TGCAGTGCTAAAGCCGACAGACCCTATGGCTACACCTTC | CSAKADRPYGYTF | TRBV20-1 | - | 13 | - | TRBJ1-2
TGCAGTGCTAGTTCCTGGACAGGGTTGGACTATGGCTACACCTTC | CSASSWTGLDYGYTF | TRBV20-1 | once | 15 | TRBD1 | TRBJ1-2
TGTGCCAGCAGCGCGGGCCCTTGGGGCACTGAAGCTTTCTTT | CASSAGPWGTEAFF | TRBV13 | - | 14 | - | TRBJ1-1
TGCAGCGTTGATCTTAGGGTCGGGGAGCAGTTCTTC | CSVDLRVGEQFF | TRBV29-1 | - | 12 | - | TRBJ2-1
TGTGCCAGCAGTTACTCCGGCGGGGGGGCGAGAGATGAGCAGTTCTTC | CASSYSGGGARDEQFF | TRBV6-5 | - | 16 | TRBD2 | TRBJ2-1
TGTGCCAGCAGTTACTCGAGTCAGGGAAACAATGAGCAGTTCTTC | CASSYSSQGNNEQFF | TRBV6-6 | - | 15 | - | TRBJ2-1
TGTGCCAGCAGTCCCGACCCGACGGCCAAAAACATTCAGTACTTC | CASSPDPTAKNIQYF | TRBV6-5 | - | 15 | - | TRBJ2-4
TGCAGTGCTAGAGAGCCAGATTCCTCCTACGAGCAGTACTTC | CSAREPDSSYEQYF | TRBV20-1 | - | 14 | - | TRBJ2-7
TGTGCCAGCAGCCAAGGCCTTGGCTCTGGAAACACCATATATTTT | CASSQGLGSGNTIYF | TRBV3-1 | - | 15 | - | TRBJ1-3
TGTGCCAGCAGCCCCAGGGGCCATTCAGCCGGTGCCCAGTTCTTC | CASSPRGHSAGAQFF | TRBV7-2 | - | 15 | - | TRBJ2-1